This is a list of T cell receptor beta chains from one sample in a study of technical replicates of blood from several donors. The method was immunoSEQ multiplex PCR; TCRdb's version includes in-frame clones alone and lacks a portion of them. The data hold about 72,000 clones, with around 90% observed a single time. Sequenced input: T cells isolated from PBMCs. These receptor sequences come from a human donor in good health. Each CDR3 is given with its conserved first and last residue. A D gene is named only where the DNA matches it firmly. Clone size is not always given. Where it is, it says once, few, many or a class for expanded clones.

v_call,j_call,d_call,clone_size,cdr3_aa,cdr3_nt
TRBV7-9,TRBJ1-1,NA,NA,CASRLRGGEAFF,TGTGCCAGCAGGTTAAGGGGGGGAGAAGCTTTCTTT
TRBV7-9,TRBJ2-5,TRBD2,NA,CASSLELAGGETQYF,TGTGCCAGCAGCTTAGAACTAGCGGGAGGAGAGACCCAGTACTTC
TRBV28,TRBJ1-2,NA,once,CASSFREYGYTF,TGTGCCAGCAGTTTTCGGGAGTATGGCTACACCTTC
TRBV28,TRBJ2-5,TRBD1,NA,CASRQMTGTKETQYF,TGTGCCAGCAGACAAATGACAGGGACGAAAGAGACCCAGTACTTC
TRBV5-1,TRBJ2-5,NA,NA,CASSLARETLETQYF,TGCGCCAGCAGCTTGGCACGGGAGACGTTGGAGACCCAGTACTTC
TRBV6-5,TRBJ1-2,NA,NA,CASSYSRGADGYTF,TGTGCCAGCAGTTACTCACGGGGGGCCGATGGCTACACCTTC
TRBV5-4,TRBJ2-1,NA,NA,CASSSKRAHNEQFF,TGTGCCAGCAGCTCCAAGCGGGCCCACAATGAGCAGTTCTTC
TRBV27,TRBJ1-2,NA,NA,CASSSGYDGYTF,TGTGCCAGCAGTTCAGGGTACGATGGCTACACCTTC
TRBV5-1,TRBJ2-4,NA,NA,CASSFTGAKNIQYF,TGCGCCAGCAGCTTTACGGGGGCCAAAAACATTCAGTACTTC
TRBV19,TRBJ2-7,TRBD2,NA,CASSSGTSVREQYF,TGTGCCAGTAGTTCCGGGACTAGCGTAAGGGAGCAGTACTTC
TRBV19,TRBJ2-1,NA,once,CASDRGSYNEQFF,TGTGCCAGTGACAGAGGCTCCTACAATGAGCAGTTCTTC
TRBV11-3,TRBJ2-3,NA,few,CASTTRVPDTQYF,TGTGCCAGCACCACGAGGGTCCCAGATACGCAGTATTTT
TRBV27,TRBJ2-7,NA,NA,CASGGGTASIPYEQYF,TGTGCCAGCGGAGGTGGGACTGCTTCTATCCCCTACGAGCAGTACTTC
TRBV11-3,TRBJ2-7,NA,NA,CASSPRTVWISYEQYF,TGTGCCAGCAGCCCGAGGACAGTTTGGATCTCCTACGAGCAGTACTTC
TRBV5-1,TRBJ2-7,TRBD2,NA,CASRASGMNEQYF,TGCGCCAGCCGAGCTAGCGGGATGAACGAGCAGTACTTC
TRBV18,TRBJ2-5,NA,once,CASSPLWGPQETQYF,TGTGCCAGCTCACCACTGTGGGGCCCTCAAGAGACCCAGTACTTC
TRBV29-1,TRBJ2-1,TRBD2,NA,CSVGGLAGGVSYNEQFF,TGCAGCGTGGGGGGGCTAGCGGGAGGAGTCTCCTACAATGAGCAGTTCTTC
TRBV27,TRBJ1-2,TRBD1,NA,CASSFGRGQGYTF,TGTGCCAGCAGTTTTGGCAGGGGGCAGGGCTACACCTTC
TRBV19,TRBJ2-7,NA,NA,CASSRADSYEQYF,TGTGCCAGTAGTAGGGCAGATTCCTACGAGCAGTACTTC
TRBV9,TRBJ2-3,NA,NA,CASTELSTDTQYF,TGTGCCAGCACTGAGCTTAGCACAGATACGCAGTATTTT
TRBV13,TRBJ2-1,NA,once,CASSPATGEQFF,TGTGCCAGCAGCCCTGCGACGGGAGAGCAGTTCTTC
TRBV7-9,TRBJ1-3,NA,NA,CASSLPDRNGNTIYF,TGTGCCAGCAGCCTCCCCGACAGAAACGGAAACACCATATATTTT
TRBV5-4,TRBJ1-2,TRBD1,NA,CASSFSGTEAYGYTF,TGTGCCAGCAGCTTCTCCGGGACAGAGGCCTATGGCTACACCTTC
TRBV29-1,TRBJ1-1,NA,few,CRGASMNTEAFF,TGCAGGGGGGCCTCTATGAACACTGAAGCTTTCTTT
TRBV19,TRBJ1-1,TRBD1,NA,CASGTGRTEAFF,TGTGCCAGCGGGACAGGGCGAACTGAAGCTTTCTTT